This T cell receptor beta chain derives from a study of shared clonotypes between healthy human individuals. About the study: Donors consisted of a couple of women and a few men between 18 and 49.

Trimming cost V 0 bases and J 6 bases, with 20 bases left between them. CDR3 length: 17 amino acids. CDR1 and CDR2 from the germline V gene are LGHNA and YSLEER. The study ran the assay at deep level. Clones were sequenced by immunoSEQ multiplex PCR, and TCRdb holds only the in-frame ones, with some missing. The sample comprises over a million clones, around 78% of which are singletons, and 0.55% to 0.7% rests with the top ten. Of note for this clone: Its antigen is unknown.

Study-level points and caveats: Incomplete sequencing of sorted subsets was indicated by rarefaction despite large depth.

There were no recent acute infections or vaccinations among the donors, who were healthy HIV-negative adults. The material sequenced was memory CD4+ T cells from PBMCs. The subset: CD45RA-negative fraction. The receptor was isolated from a man aged 18 to 30 in good health. Some clones in this sample may be carry-over from other donors' samples. The J gene is TRBJ1-2, the V gene TRBV4-3; D may be TRBD1 (6 bases). CDR3 protein: CASSQDRGGGRQDGYTF. The CDR3 DNA reads as TGCGCCAGCAGCCAAGATCGCGGGGGGGGCCGCCAGGATGGCTACACCTTC.